The 3 T cell receptor beta chains below come from one sample, sequenced in a study of identical twins. TCRdb ran MiXCR on the 5' RACE reads and lists one entry per CDR3 protein. Among 400,000 to 550,000 distinct CDR3 sequences listed, approximately 22% were seen once. The sample also formed part of further work on T cells expressing NK-cell markers.

The sample consisted of CD4+ T cells sorted from blood. The receptors originated from a woman under 30 in good health.

The table lists this clonotype with many counts. The genes are TRBV6-5 and TRBJ2-3, with unresolved D. V was shortened by 2 bases and J by 2 bases, with 8 bases between the two germline ends. From germline, CDR1 is MNHEY and CDR2 SVGAGI. CDR3 size: 14 residues. The CDR3 here is CASSYGPSTDTQYF. CDR3 DNA: TGTGCCAGCAGTTACGGCCCATCCACAGATACGCAGTATTTT.

V gene TRBV18 combines with J gene TRBJ2-2, with TRBD2 matching 8 bases. CDR1 is KGHSH and CDR2 is LQKENI in the germline V gene. V trimming: 2 bases; J trimming: 2 bases; junction bases outside the gene matches: 7. This CDR3 has 17 amino acids. This CDR3 is CASSPFSTSGNTGELFF. The CDR3 DNA reads TGTGCCAGCTCACCATTCTCTACTAGCGGAAACACCGGGGAGCTGTTTTTT.

In DNA, the CDR3 is TGTGCCAGCGGAAAAAGCGGGGGGGCCCCCGATGAGCAGTTCTTC. Its protein is CASGKSGGAPDEQFF. The chain couples TRBV11-1 to TRBJ2-1; TRBD2 aligns across 10 bases. J lost 8 bases, V lost 8 bases, and 12 bases had no gene match. The CDR3 extends over 15 amino acids. Germline-derived CDR1 and CDR2 are SGHAT and FQDESV (reference sequence).